Below are 19 T cell receptor beta chains sequenced from a single sample in a study of blood T cell repertoires in COVID-19. TCRdb's table, derived via immunoSEQ multiplex PCR, lists solely in-frame clones and lacks some. Seen here are a few hundred thousand clones, approximately 90% observed once, and the top ten hold 3%. The sequenced sample was peripheral blood. Receptors were obtained from a man between 18 and 35 years old with active or convalescent COVID-19.

The chain recombines TRBV5-8 with TRBJ2-5; the match to TRBD2 covers 11 bases. V trimming: 1 base; J trimming: 1 base; junction bases outside the gene matches: 3. The CDR3 sequence is 16 residues long. Germline assignment: CDR1 SGHTS and CDR2 YDEGEE. The CDR3 DNA reads TGTGCCAGCAGCTTGAGGCTAGCGGGGGGCCAAGAGACCCAGTACTTC. This sequence encodes CASSLRLAGGQETQYF.

The chain uses TRBV7-6 and TRBJ2-1; a possible D gene is TRBD1 (6 bases). The CDR3 length is 15 residues. Germline V lookup: CDR1 SGHVS, CDR2 FNYEAQ. Trimming removed 5 bases from V and 8 bases from J, with 19 bases in between. The CDR3 here is CASSPEGRSGDEQFF. In DNA, the CDR3 is TGTGCCAGCAGCCCAGAGGGCAGATCAGGGGATGAGCAGTTCTTC.

V and J are TRBV11-2 and TRBJ2-1, with TRBD2 identical over 9 bases. V was pared by 4 bases and J by 6 bases, with 7 bases of the junction left unmatched. Germline V CDR1 and CDR2: SGHAT, FQNNGV. The CDR3 has 15 amino acids. The CDR3 DNA sequence: TGTGCCAGCAGCTACGGACTAGCGACTATCAATGAGCAGTTCTTC. Translating it yields CASSYGLATINEQFF.

The rearrangement joins TRBV23-1 to TRBJ2-1; tentative D call: TRBD2 (5 bases). TRBV23-1 is filed as an ORF, its function uncertain. Trimming left V 7 bases short and J 5 bases short, with 18 bases between. The CDR3 covers 15 residues. Here the CDR3 DNA reads TGCGCCAGCACCGAATTGGAGGAGCGAGACAATGAGCAGTTCTTC. Its translation is CASTELEERDNEQFF.

The chain couples TRBV19 to TRBJ2-7; TRBD2 matches at 12 bases. V gave up 4 bases and J gave up 3 bases; unmatched junction bases: 7. The CDR3 length is 16 residues. CDR1 is LNHDA, CDR2 SQIVND, per germline (reference sequence). CDR3 in DNA: TGTGCCAGTAGTACCACTAGCGGGGGGTCGAACTACGAGCAGTACTTC. This translates into CASSTTSGGSNYEQYF.

The chain has TRBV2 and TRBJ2-1, with 10 bases matching TRBD2. Trimming cost V 5 bases and J 5 bases; bases outside gene matches: 3. CDR3 length equals 14 residues. Germline loops: CDR1 SNHLY, CDR2 FYNNEI. The CDR3 nucleotides read TGTGCCAGCAGTTGGACTAGCGGAGACAATGAGCAGTTCTTC. This translates into CASSWTSGDNEQFF.

The chain uses TRBV2 and TRBJ2-1; TRBD1 is a possible D gene (5 bases). The CDR3 loop spans 15 amino acids. The V and J ends lost 3 bases and 8 bases respectively, with 17 bases between them. Germline values: CDR1 SNHLY, CDR2 FYNNEI. CDR3 region: CASSDPSKGLDEQFF. The CDR3 region has the DNA TGTGCCAGCAGTGACCCGTCGAAGGGGCTCGATGAGCAGTTCTTC.

V and J are TRBV28 and TRBJ1-1, with TRBD1 as a possible D gene (5 bases). CDR1 is MDHEN and CDR2 is SYDVKM in the germline V gene. Trimming left V 5 bases short and J 1 base short, with 8 bases between. This CDR3 has 13 amino acids. DNA of the CDR3: TGTGCCAGCAGTCCCCAGGGGAACACTGAAGCTTTCTTT. This sequence encodes CASSPQGNTEAFF.

In its sample, this clone was seen once. V and J are TRBV5-6 and TRBJ2-3, with D maybe TRBD2 (6 bases). Germline CDR1 and CDR2: SGHDT and YYEEEE. CDR3 length: 15 residues. V was trimmed by 0 bases and J by 3 bases, leaving 11 bases between them. CDR3 in amino acids: CASSLEGRRTDTQYF. DNA for the CDR3: TGTGCCAGCAGCTTGGAGGGGAGGAGGACAGATACGCAGTATTTT.

The chain employs TRBV6-6 and TRBJ1-1; D possibly corresponds to TRBD1 (5 bases). Germline-derived CDR1 and CDR2 are MNHNY and SVGAGI (reference sequence). The CDR3 length is 13 residues. The V gene lost 6 bases and the J gene lost 3 bases, with 11 bases spanning the gap. The CDR3 coding sequence is TGTGCCAGCAGCTTAACGGGGGACACTGAAGCTTTCTTT. It yields the protein CASSLTGDTEAFF.

The rearrangement links TRBV7-9 to TRBJ2-2, with a possible D match to TRBD1 (6 bases). This CDR3 region has 15 residues. From germline, CDR1 is SEHNR and CDR2 FQNEAQ (reference sequence). Trimming removed 0 bases at V and 8 bases at J, with 13 bases between. CDR3 loop: CASSLALPGAGELFF. The CDR3 DNA follows: TGTGCCAGCAGCTTAGCGCTCCCAGGGGCGGGGGAGCTGTTTTTT.

The CDR3 coding sequence is TGTGCCAGCAGCTTGCGGGGAAGCACTGAAGCTTTCTTT. The encoded protein is CASSLRGSTEAFF. V gene TRBV7-8 combines with J gene TRBJ1-1, with D hard to call. Germline CDR1 reads SGHVS; CDR2 reads FQNEAQ. This CDR3 contains 13 residues. Trimming left V 3 bases short and J 4 bases short, with 9 bases between.

The rearrangement uses TRBV15 and TRBJ1-1, with D maybe TRBD1 (5 bases). Trimming shortened V by 1 base and J by 5 bases, and 11 bases separated the two germline ends. The CDR3 runs 14 residues. From germline, CDR1 is LNHNV and CDR2 YYDKDF (reference sequence). The CDR3 region has the DNA TGTGCCACCAGCAGAGCAGGGATGGGGACTGAAGCTTTCTTT. This translates into CATSRAGMGTEAFF.

This clone was counted only a few times. Other DNA variants within this sample encode the same CDR3. The chain uses TRBV5-4 and TRBJ1-2; 8 bases are shared with TRBD1. Germline-derived CDR1 and CDR2 are SGHNT and YYREEE (reference sequence). The V gene end was trimmed by 0 bases and the J gene end by 8 bases; junction bases not matched to a gene: 3. The CDR3 is made up of 13 amino acids. CDR3 amino acids: CASSLAGGNGYTF. The DNA for the CDR3 is TGTGCCAGCAGCTTGGCAGGGGGCAACGGCTACACCTTC.

This clone was detected a few times. The chain carries TRBV5-4 and TRBJ1-1; 7 nucleotides line up with TRBD1. CDR3 length: 15 amino acids. V lost 4 bases to trimming and J lost 2 bases; unmatched junction nucleotides: 8. Per the germline V gene, CDR1 is SGHNT and CDR2 is YYREEE (reference sequence). Here the CDR3 DNA reads TGTGCCAGCAGCAATTGGGACAGTTCAAACACTGAAGCTTTCTTT. This codes for CASSNWDSSNTEAFF. Full variable domain (outside the CDR3, taken from reference TRBV5-4 and TRBJ1-1): ETGVTQSPTHLIKTRGQQVTLRCSSQSGHNTVSWYQQALGQGPQFIFQYYREEENGRGNFPPRFSGLQFPNYSSELNVNALELDDSALYLCASSNWDSSNTEAFFGQGTRLTVV.

The chain is built from TRBV28 and TRBJ1-5, with 8 bases that match TRBD1. The CDR3 length is 16 residues. Trimming removed 4 bases from V and 1 base from J; junction bases left unmatched: 6. CDR1 MDHEN and CDR2 SYDVKM come from the germline V gene. CDR3 bases: TGTGCCAGCAGTTCCAGACGACAGGGGAGCAATCAGCCCCAGCATTTT. Translation gives CASSSRRQGSNQPQHF.

V and J are TRBV28 and TRBJ1-1; D is possibly TRBD1 (5 bases). The germline CDR1 and CDR2 sequences are MDHEN and SYDVKM. This CDR3 is built from 13 residues. V was trimmed by 2 bases and J by 8 bases, leaving 12 bases between them. CDR3 region: CASSLTGVAEAFF. In DNA, the CDR3 is TGTGCCAGCAGTTTAACGGGGGTGGCGGAAGCTTTCTTT.

This clone was recorded only once. The chain combines TRBV5-5 with TRBJ2-7, with D uncertain. The germline CDR1 and CDR2 sequences are SGHKS and YYEKEE (reference sequence). V shed 1 base and J shed 0 bases, with 8 bases lying between them. The CDR3 covers 14 residues. The CDR3 spells CASSLLISSYEQYF. CDR3 nucleotide sequence: TGTGCCAGCAGCTTGTTAATTAGCTCCTACGAGCAGTACTTC.

The V gene is TRBV7-9, the J gene TRBJ2-5; 8 nucleotides line up with TRBD1. CDR3 length: 14 residues. V shed 4 bases, J shed 4 bases, and the junction held 5 bases outside the gene matches. Per germline, CDR1 SEHNR and CDR2 FQNEAQ (reference sequence). DNA of the CDR3: TGTGCCAGCAGCTCAGAGGACAGGGCAGAGACCCAGTACTTC. This gives the protein CASSSEDRAETQYF.